The 9 T cell receptor beta chains listed next were all sequenced from one sample in a study of blood T cell repertoires in COVID-19. Data came from immunoSEQ multiplex PCR; TCRdb stores just in-frame clones and leaves some out. Seen here are 97,000 or so clones, 82% observed once, and the top ten hold approximately 11%. The sample taken for sequencing was peripheral blood. The receptors shown here come from a man in his 70s with active or convalescent COVID-19.

The rearrangement uses TRBV11-3 and TRBJ2-2; 9 positions agree with TRBD2. The CDR3 has 15 residues. The junction had 8 bases not matched to a gene; V was cut back by 7 bases and J by 5 bases. CDR1 SGHNT and CDR2 YENEEA come from the germline V gene. DNA of the CDR3: TGTGCCAGCACCCTTGCGGGGGGGATGACCGGGGAGCTGTTTTTT. Its protein is CASTLAGGMTGELFF.

V is TRBV5-1 and J is TRBJ2-3; the D gene is possibly TRBD2 (6 bases). CDR1 is SGHRS, CDR2 YFSETQ, per germline. This CDR3 has 16 amino acids. V was trimmed by 1 base and J by 3 bases, leaving 15 bases between them. CDR3 in DNA: TGCGCCAGCAGCTTGTCGGGGACTTTTGGAACAGATACGCAGTATTTT. Its translation: CASSLSGTFGTDTQYF.

The chain joins TRBV3-1 (or the pseudogene TRBV3-2) to TRBJ1-2; unclear D gene. The CDR3 is 15 residues long. Germline CDR1 reads LGHDT; CDR2 reads YNNKEL (reference sequence). Deletions cut 4 bases from V and 4 bases from J, with 16 bases between. CDR3 region: CASSPNLQFPYGYTF. The CDR3 bases are TGTGCCAGCAGCCCCAATCTTCAGTTCCCCTATGGCTACACCTTC.

The table lists this clone with a count of one. V is TRBV4-1 and J is TRBJ1-2; TRBD1 is a possible D gene (6 bases). V was clipped by 0 bases and J by 5 bases, with 13 bases between them. CDR1 and CDR2 from the germline V gene are MGHRA and YSYEKL. The CDR3 length is 15 residues. CDR3 DNA: TGCGCCAGCAGCCAAGAGGGGCAGGGGTGGTATGGCTACACCTTC. This sequence encodes CASSQEGQGWYGYTF.

The chain carries TRBV6-5 and TRBJ1-4; D uncertain. V shed 0 bases and J shed 8 bases, with 10 bases lying between them. The germline gives CDR1 MNHEY, CDR2 SVGAGI. This CDR3 is 14 amino acids long. For the CDR3, the DNA is TGTGCCAGCAGTTACTCGAAACAGCAGGAAAAACTGTTTTTT. Its translation is CASSYSKQQEKLFF.

By its share, this clone is medium-sized. V is TRBV19 and J is TRBJ1-1; a weak D match, TRBD1 (5 bases). With 3 bases removed from V and 5 bases from J, the gap between germline ends came to 16 bases. Germline-derived CDR1 and CDR2 are LNHDA and SQIVND (reference sequence). CDR3 length: 15 residues. The CDR3: CASSIMVQTATEAFF. In nucleotides, the CDR3 is TGTGCCAGTAGTATCATGGTACAGACAGCTACTGAAGCTTTCTTT.

This chain links TRBV5-1 with TRBJ2-1; 7 nucleotides align to TRBD1. The CDR3 sequence is 14 residues long. J was trimmed by 3 bases and V by 4 bases; bases with no gene match: 4. Germline V gives CDR1 SGHRS, CDR2 YFSETQ. CDR3 loop: CASSPGTVYNEQFF. As DNA, the CDR3 is TGCGCCAGCAGCCCCGGGACAGTCTACAATGAGCAGTTCTTC.

The chain uses TRBV12-3 or TRBV12-4 and TRBJ1-5; weak D call: TRBD1 (5 bases). Deletions cut 6 bases from V and 1 base from J, with 7 bases between. This CDR3 has 13 amino acids. The CDR3: CASSRQSNQPQHF. The CDR3 coding sequence is TGTGCCAGCAGCCGACAGAGCAATCAGCCCCAGCATTTT.

The chain joins TRBV6-5 to TRBJ1-1; D gene ambiguous. Trimming stripped 2 bases from V and 5 bases from J, with 15 bases between. The CDR3 is 15 amino acids. Germline-derived CDR1 and CDR2 are MNHEY and SVGAGI. The CDR3 DNA is TGTGCCAGCAGTTACGTGCGGGGAGGGCCGACTGAAGCTTTCTTT. Translating it yields CASSYVRGGPTEAFF.